Listed below are T cell receptor beta chains from one sample, sequenced in a study of blood T cells in healthy people across ages. TCRdb used MiXCR to reprocess the 5' RACE reads, holding one entry per CDR3 protein. The sample contains fewer than 800,000 distinct CDR3 sequences, about 34% of which appear only once. Sequencing was carried out using blood. The receptor source for this set is an elderly woman in good health. The CDR3 runs from the conserved cysteine through the conserved F or W. Each record gives: J gene, clone size, V gene, D gene, CDR3 protein. D genes are given only for firm matches. A row's size may be missing; if present it is once, few, many or a size class.

j_call: TRBJ2-5; clone_size: many; v_call: TRBV7-3; d_call: -; cdr3_aa: CASSLVGGRSETQYF
j_call: TRBJ2-7; clone_size: -; v_call: TRBV6-1; d_call: -; cdr3_aa: CASSESGAGYSGYEQYF
j_call: TRBJ2-7; clone_size: many; v_call: TRBV27; d_call: -; cdr3_aa: CASSRTRTYEQYF
j_call: TRBJ2-7; clone_size: many; v_call: TRBV2; d_call: TRBD2; cdr3_aa: CASKRTSNYEQYF
j_call: TRBJ1-1; clone_size: -; v_call: TRBV20-1; d_call: -; cdr3_aa: CSARVGGGGSTEAFF
j_call: TRBJ2-5; clone_size: -; v_call: TRBV4-1; d_call: -; cdr3_aa: CASSQDGETAQYF
j_call: TRBJ2-3; clone_size: -; v_call: TRBV10-3; d_call: -; cdr3_aa: CAIGEADTQYF
j_call: TRBJ1-1; clone_size: once; v_call: TRBV5-1; d_call: -; cdr3_aa: CASSAGSHTEAFF
j_call: TRBJ2-5; clone_size: -; v_call: TRBV30; d_call: TRBD2; cdr3_aa: CAWSSLARQETQYF
j_call: TRBJ1-1; clone_size: -; v_call: TRBV4-1; d_call: -; cdr3_aa: CASSPWSVTNTEAFF
j_call: TRBJ1-1; clone_size: -; v_call: TRBV2; d_call: -; cdr3_aa: CASSEAGRGVEAFF
j_call: TRBJ2-5; clone_size: many; v_call: TRBV29-1; d_call: -; cdr3_aa: CSVGSRGPQETQYF
j_call: TRBJ2-5; clone_size: many; v_call: TRBV9; d_call: -; cdr3_aa: CASSPRDLYQETQYF
j_call: TRBJ1-1; clone_size: -; v_call: TRBV9; d_call: TRBD1; cdr3_aa: CASSVVDRVTEAFF
j_call: TRBJ2-7; clone_size: many; v_call: TRBV7-2; d_call: TRBD2; cdr3_aa: CASSLKRGVHEQYF
j_call: TRBJ2-6; clone_size: -; v_call: TRBV6-5; d_call: TRBD1; cdr3_aa: CASSYRTGVTTGANVLTF
j_call: TRBJ2-5; clone_size: -; v_call: TRBV20-1; d_call: -; cdr3_aa: CSAPLVETQYF
j_call: TRBJ1-1; clone_size: few; v_call: TRBV30; d_call: -; cdr3_aa: CAFLGGGTFTEAFF
j_call: TRBJ1-5; clone_size: many; v_call: TRBV30; d_call: -; cdr3_aa: CAWSGGGNQPQHF
j_call: TRBJ2-3; clone_size: many; v_call: TRBV12-3/TRBV12-4; d_call: -; cdr3_aa: CASSLGGDADTQYF
j_call: TRBJ1-1; clone_size: many; v_call: TRBV6-5; d_call: -; cdr3_aa: CASSYSRTHLRTEAFF
j_call: TRBJ1-1; clone_size: few; v_call: TRBV20-1; d_call: -; cdr3_aa: CSARVGGRNEAFF
j_call: TRBJ1-6; clone_size: -; v_call: TRBV5-6; d_call: -; cdr3_aa: CASSLKAGNSPLHF
j_call: TRBJ1-4; clone_size: -; v_call: TRBV28; d_call: -; cdr3_aa: CASLRRTNEKLFF
j_call: TRBJ2-2; clone_size: few; v_call: TRBV12-3/TRBV12-4; d_call: -; cdr3_aa: CASSRVRFGELFF
j_call: TRBJ2-1; clone_size: -; v_call: TRBV5-1; d_call: TRBD1; cdr3_aa: CASSPRFGTAEQFF
j_call: TRBJ2-1; clone_size: many; v_call: TRBV20-1; d_call: -; cdr3_aa: CSAFIYNEQFF
j_call: TRBJ1-5; clone_size: -; v_call: TRBV6-4; d_call: -; cdr3_aa: CASSVEGTGNQPQHF